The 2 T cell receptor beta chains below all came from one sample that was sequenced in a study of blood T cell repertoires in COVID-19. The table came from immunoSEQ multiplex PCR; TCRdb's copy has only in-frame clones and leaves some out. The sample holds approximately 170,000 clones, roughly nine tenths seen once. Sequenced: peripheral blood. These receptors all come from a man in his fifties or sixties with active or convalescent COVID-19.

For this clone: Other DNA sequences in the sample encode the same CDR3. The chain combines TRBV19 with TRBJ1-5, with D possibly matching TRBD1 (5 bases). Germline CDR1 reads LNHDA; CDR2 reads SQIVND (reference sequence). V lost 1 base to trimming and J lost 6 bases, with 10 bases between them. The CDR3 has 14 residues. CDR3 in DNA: TGTGCCAGTAGTATAGTGCAGGGCGGTCAGCCCCAGCATTTT. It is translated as CASSIVQGGQPQHF.

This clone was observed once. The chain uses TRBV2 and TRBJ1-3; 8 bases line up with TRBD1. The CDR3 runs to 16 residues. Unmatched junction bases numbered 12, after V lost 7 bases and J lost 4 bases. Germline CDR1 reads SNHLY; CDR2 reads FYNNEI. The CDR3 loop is CASNMDRVAVGNTIYF. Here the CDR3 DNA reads TGTGCCAGCAATATGGACAGGGTCGCTGTGGGAAACACCATATATTTT.